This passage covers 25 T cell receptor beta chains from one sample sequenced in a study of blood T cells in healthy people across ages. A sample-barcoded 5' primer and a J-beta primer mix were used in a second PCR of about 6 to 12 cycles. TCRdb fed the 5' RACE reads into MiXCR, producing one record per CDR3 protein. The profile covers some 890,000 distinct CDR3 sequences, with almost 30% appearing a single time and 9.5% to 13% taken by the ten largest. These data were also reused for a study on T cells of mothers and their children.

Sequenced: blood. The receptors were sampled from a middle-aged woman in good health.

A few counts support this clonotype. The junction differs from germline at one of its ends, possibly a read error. CDR3 sequence: CASSLAGDYPYNEQFF. CDR3 sequence (DNA): TGTGCCAGCAGCTTGGCCGGGGACTACCCCTACAATGAGCAGTTCTTC. J is TRBJ2-1 and V is TRBV5-1, with TRBD2 matching over 7 bases. The CDR3 totals 16 residues. From germline, CDR1 is SGHRS and CDR2 YFSETQ. The whole variable domain, remainder taken from reference TRBV5-1 and TRBJ2-1, is KAGVTQTPRYLIKTRGQQVTLSCSPISGHRSVSWYQQTPGQGLQFLFEYFSETQRNKGNFPGRFSGRQFSNSRSEMNVSTLELGDSALYLCASSLAGDYPYNEQFFGPGTRLTVL.

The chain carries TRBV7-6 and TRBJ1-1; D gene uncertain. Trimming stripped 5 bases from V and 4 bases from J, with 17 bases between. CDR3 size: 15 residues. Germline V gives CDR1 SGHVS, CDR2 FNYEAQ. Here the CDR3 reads CASSPLTWTGTEAFF. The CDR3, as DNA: TGTGCCAGCAGCCCCTTGACATGGACGGGCACTGAAGCTTTCTTT.

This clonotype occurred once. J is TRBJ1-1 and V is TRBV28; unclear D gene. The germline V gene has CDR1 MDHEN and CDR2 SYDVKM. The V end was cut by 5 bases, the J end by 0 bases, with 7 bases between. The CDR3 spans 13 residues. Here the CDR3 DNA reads TGTGCCAGCAGTCCTATCATGAACACTGAAGCTTTCTTT. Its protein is CASSPIMNTEAFF. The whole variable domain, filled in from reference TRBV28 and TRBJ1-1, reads DVKVTQSSRYLVKRTGEKVFLECVQDMDHENMFWYRQDPGLGLRLIYFSYDVKMKEKGDIPEGYSVSREKKERFSLILESASTNQTSMYLCASSPIMNTEAFFGQGTRLTVV.

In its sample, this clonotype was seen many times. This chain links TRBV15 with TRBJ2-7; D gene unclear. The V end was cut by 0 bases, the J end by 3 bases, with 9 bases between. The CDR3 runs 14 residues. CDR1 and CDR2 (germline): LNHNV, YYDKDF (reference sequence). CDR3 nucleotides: TGTGCCACCAGCAGAGATTCTGGCAACTACGAGCAGTACTTC. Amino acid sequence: CATSRDSGNYEQYF. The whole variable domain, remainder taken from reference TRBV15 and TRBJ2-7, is DAMVIQNPRYQVTQFGKPVTLSCSQTLNHNVMYWYQQKSSQAPKLLFHYYDKDFNNEADTPDNFQSRRPNTSFCFLDIRSPGLGDTAMYLCATSRDSGNYEQYFGPGTRLTVT.

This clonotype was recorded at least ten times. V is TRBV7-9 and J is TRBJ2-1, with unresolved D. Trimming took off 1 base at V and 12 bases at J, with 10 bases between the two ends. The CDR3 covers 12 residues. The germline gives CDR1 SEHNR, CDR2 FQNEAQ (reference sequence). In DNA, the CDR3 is TGTGCCAGCAGCTTAGACGGCATCCGGCAGTTCTTC. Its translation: CASSLDGIRQFF.

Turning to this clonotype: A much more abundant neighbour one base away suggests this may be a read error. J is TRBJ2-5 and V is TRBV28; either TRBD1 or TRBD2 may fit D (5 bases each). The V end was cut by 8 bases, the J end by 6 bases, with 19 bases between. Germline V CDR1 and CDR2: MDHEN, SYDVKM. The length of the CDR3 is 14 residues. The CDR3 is CASGSPGRGQTQYF. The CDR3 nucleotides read TGTGCCAGCGGCTCCCCGGGACGGGGACAGACCCAGTACTTC.

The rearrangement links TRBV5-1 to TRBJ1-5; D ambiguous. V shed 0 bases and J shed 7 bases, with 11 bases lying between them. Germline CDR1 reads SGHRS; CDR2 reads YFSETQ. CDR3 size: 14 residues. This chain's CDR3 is CASSLGPPEQPQHF. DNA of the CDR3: TGCGCCAGCAGCTTGGGTCCCCCGGAACAGCCCCAGCATTTT.

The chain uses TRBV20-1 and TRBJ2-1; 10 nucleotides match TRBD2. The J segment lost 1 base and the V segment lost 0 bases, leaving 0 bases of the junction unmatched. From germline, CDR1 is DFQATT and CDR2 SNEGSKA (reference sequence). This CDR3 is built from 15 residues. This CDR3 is CSARELAGSYNEQFF. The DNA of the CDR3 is TGCAGTGCTAGAGAACTAGCGGGGTCCTACAATGAGCAGTTCTTC.

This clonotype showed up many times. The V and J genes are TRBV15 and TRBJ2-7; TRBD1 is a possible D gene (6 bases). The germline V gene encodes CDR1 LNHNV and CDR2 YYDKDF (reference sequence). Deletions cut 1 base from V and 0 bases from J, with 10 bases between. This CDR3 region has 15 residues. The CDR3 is CATSRADRTSYEQYF. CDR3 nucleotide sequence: TGTGCCACCAGCAGAGCAGACAGGACCTCCTACGAGCAGTACTTC.

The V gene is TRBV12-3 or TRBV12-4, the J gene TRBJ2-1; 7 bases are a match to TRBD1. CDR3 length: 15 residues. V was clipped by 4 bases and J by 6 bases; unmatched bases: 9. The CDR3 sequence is CASSSGQLLGNEQFF. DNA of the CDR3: TGTGCCAGCAGTTCGGGACAGCTCTTGGGCAATGAGCAGTTCTTC.

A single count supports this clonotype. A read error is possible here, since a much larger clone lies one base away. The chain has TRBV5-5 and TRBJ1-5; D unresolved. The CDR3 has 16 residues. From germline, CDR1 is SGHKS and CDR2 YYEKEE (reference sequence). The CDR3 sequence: CASNLDPDGGNQPQHF. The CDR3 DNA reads TGTGCCAGCAACTTGGATCCAGACGGGGGCAATCAGCCCCAGCATTTT. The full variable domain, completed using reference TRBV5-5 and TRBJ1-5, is DAGVTQSPTHLIKTRGQQVTLRCSPISGHKSVSWYQQVLGQGPQFIFQYYEKEERGRGNFPDRFSARQFPNYSSELNVNALLLGDSALYLCASNLDPDGGNQPQHFGDGTRLSIL.

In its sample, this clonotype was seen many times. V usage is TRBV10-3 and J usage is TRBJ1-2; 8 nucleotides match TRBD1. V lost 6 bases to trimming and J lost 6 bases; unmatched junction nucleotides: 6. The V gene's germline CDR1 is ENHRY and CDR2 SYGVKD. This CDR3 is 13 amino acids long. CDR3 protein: CAIRSDRGHGYTF. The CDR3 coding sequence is TGTGCCATCAGATCCGACAGGGGCCATGGCTACACCTTC.

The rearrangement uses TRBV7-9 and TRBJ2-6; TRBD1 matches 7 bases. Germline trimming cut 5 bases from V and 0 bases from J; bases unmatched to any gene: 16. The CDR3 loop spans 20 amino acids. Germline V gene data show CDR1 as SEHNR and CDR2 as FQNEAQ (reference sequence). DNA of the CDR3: TGTGCCAGCAGCGCGGGTCGACAGGGTTCAATCGGCTCTGGGGCCAACGTCCTGACTTTC. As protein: CASSAGRQGSIGSGANVLTF.

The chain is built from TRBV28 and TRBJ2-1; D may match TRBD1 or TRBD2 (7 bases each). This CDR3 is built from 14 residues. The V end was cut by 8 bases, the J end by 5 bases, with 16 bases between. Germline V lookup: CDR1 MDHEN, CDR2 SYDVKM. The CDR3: CASVSGGAHNEQFF. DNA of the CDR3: TGTGCCAGCGTCTCAGGGGGGGCCCACAATGAGCAGTTCTTC.

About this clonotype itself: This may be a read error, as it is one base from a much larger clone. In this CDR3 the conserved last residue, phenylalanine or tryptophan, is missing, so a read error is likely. CDR3 bases: TGTGCCAGCAGCTTAGCCCAAGCGGGGGGGCTAGAGACCCAGTACTGC. Its translation is CASSLAQAGGLETQYC. The gene calls are TRBV7-2 and TRBJ2-5, with 10 positions matching TRBD2. J gave up 4 bases and V 0 bases, and 5 bases lay outside the gene matches. CDR1 is SGHTA, CDR2 FQGNSA, per germline. The CDR3 contains 16 residues.

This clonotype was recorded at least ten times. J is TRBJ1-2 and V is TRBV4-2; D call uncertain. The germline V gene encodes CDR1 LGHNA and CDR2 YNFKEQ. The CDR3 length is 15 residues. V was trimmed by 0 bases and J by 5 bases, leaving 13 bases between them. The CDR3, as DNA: TGTGCCAGCAGCCAAGATGCCAGTGAGAGATATGGCTACACCTTC. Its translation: CASSQDASERYGYTF.

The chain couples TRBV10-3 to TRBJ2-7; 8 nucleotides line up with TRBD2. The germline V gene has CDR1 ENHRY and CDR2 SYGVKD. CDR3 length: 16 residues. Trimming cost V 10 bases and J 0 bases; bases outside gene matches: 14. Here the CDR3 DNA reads TGTGCCACCAGATCAGCGGGGGCGCAAACCTCCTACGAGCAGTACTTC. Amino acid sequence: CATRSAGAQTSYEQYF.

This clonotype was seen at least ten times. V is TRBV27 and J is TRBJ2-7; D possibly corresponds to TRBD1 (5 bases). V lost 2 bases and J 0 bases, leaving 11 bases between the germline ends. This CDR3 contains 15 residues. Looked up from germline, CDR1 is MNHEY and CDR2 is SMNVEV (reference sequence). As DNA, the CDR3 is TGTGCCAGCAGTTTAAAGGGGTCGGGCTCCTACGAGCAGTACTTC. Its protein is CASSLKGSGSYEQYF.

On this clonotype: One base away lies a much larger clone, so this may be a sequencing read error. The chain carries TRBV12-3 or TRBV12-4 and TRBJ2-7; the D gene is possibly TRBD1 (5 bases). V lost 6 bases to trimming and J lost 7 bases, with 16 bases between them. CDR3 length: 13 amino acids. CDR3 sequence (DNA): TGTGCCAGCAGGTACACGACAGCGAATGAGCAGTACTTC. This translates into CASRYTTANEQYF.

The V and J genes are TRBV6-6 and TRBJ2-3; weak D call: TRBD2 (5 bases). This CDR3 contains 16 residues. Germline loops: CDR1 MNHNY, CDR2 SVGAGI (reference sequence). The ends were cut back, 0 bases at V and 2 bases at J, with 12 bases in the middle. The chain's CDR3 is CASSYSRAGDTDTQYF. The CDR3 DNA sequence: TGTGCCAGCAGTTACTCCCGGGCCGGGGACACAGATACGCAGTATTTT.

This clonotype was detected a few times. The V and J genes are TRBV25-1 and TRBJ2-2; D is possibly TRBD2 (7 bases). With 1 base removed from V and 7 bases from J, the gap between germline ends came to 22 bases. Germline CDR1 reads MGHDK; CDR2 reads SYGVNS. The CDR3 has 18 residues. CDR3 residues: CASSELVGGGRPSGELFF. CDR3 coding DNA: TGTGCCAGCAGTGAATTGGTAGGCGGGGGCAGGCCAAGCGGGGAGCTGTTTTTT.

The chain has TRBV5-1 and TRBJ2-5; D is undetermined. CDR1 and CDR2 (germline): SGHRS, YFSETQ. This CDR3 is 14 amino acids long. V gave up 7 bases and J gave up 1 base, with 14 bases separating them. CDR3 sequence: CASGLHSTQETQYF. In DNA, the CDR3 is TGCGCCAGCGGATTACATTCAACCCAAGAGACCCAGTACTTC.

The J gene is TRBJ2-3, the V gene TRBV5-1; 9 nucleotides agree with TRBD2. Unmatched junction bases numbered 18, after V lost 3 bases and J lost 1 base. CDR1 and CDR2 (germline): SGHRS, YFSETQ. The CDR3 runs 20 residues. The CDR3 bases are TGCGCCAGCAGCTCCGGATTACTCAGGGGCGGGGGGGAAGGCACAGATACGCAGTATTTT. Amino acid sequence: CASSSGLLRGGGEGTDTQYF.

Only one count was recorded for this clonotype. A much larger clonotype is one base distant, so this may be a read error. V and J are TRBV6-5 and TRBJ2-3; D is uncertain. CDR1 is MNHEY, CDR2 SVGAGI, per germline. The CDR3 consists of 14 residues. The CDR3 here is CASSYSGNTDTRYF. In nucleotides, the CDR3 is TGTGCCAGCAGTTACTCGGGTAACACAGATACGCGGTATTTT.

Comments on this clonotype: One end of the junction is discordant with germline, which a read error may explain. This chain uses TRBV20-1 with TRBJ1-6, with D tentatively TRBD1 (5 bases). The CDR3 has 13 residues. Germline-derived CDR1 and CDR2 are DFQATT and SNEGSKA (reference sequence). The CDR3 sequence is CSARESGYSPRHF. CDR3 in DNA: TGCAGTGCTAGGGAATCAGGGTATTCACCCCGCCACTTT.